Listed below are T cell receptor beta chains from one sample, sequenced in a study of identical twins. TCRdb reprocessed the 5' RACE reads with MiXCR, giving one entry per CDR3 protein. This table holds roughly 150,000 distinct CDR3 sequences, roughly 3.2% found once. The source material was memory T cells sorted from blood. These receptors were taken from a man aged 18 to 30 in good health. The CDR3 runs from the conserved cysteine through the conserved F or W. The D gene is left open where the match is weak. Clone size appears in some rows only: once, few, many, or a class for an expanded clone.

CDR3 protein	CDR3 DNA	D gene	clone size	V gene	J gene
CASSPIRGNQPQHF	TGCGCCAGCAGCCCCATAAGAGGGAATCAGCCCCAGCATTTT	.	many	TRBV4-1	TRBJ1-5
CASSQPRDGHNEKLFF	TGTGCCAGCAGTCAACCCCGGGACGGACATAATGAAAAACTGTTTTTT	.	.	TRBV27	TRBJ1-4
CASSYDPGQGPFF	TGTGCCAGCAGTTATGATCCGGGACAGGGCCCTTTCTTT	TRBD1	many	TRBV12-3/TRBV12-4	TRBJ1-1
CASSPDGGRNIQYF	TGTGCCAGCTCACCAGACGGGGGGAGAAACATTCAGTACTTC	TRBD2	many	TRBV18	TRBJ2-4
CSAKTELVSKFESSYNEQFF	TGCAGTGCTAAGACTGAACTAGTTTCAAAATTTGAAAGCTCCTACAATGAGCAGTTCTTC	.	many	TRBV20-1	TRBJ2-1
CASSPPGGPKNIQYF	TGTGCCAGCAGTCCCCCCGGAGGTCCCAAAAACATTCAGTACTTC	.	.	TRBV28	TRBJ2-4
CSARTGRNDHEQYF	TGCAGTGCAAGGACGGGCAGGAATGACCACGAGCAGTACTTC	.	many	TRBV20-1	TRBJ2-7
CSLKIRTRQEAYGYTF	TGCAGTCTCAAGATTCGGACCCGTCAAGAAGCCTATGGCTACACCTTC	.	many	TRBV20-1	TRBJ1-2
CASSRGLNSYEQYF	TGTGCCAGCTCAAGGGGTCTTAACTCCTACGAGCAGTACTTC	.	many	TRBV7-8	TRBJ2-7
CSVEDAQAMNTEAFF	TGCAGCGTTGAAGATGCGCAGGCCATGAACACTGAAGCTTTCTTT	.	many	TRBV29-1	TRBJ1-1
CASSYGQSGYTF	TGCGCCAGCAGCTATGGCCAGTCTGGCTACACCTTC	.	many	TRBV5-1	TRBJ1-2
CASSYERDTDTQYF	TGTGCCAGCAGTTACGAGCGGGACACAGATACGCAGTATTTT	TRBD2	.	TRBV6-2/TRBV6-3	TRBJ2-3
CASSLNGLLFF	TGTGCCAGCAGTTTGAACGGTTTGCTGTTTTTT	.	many	TRBV12-3/TRBV12-4	TRBJ1-4
CASSQNLREKLFF	TGTGCCAGCAGCCAAAACCTCCGGGAAAAACTGTTTTTT	.	many	TRBV14	TRBJ1-4
CASSVTSVRTDTQYF	TGTGCCAGCAGCGTCACTAGCGTCCGCACAGATACGCAGTATTTT	TRBD2	many	TRBV7-2	TRBJ2-3
CASSQDYRAEQYF	TGCGCCAGCAGCCAGGACTACAGGGCCGAGCAGTACTTC	.	many	TRBV4-3	TRBJ2-7
CSARSLSGMDGYTF	TGCAGTGCTAGATCCTTGTCAGGGATGGATGGCTACACCTTC	.	many	TRBV20-1	TRBJ1-2
CSVGTLAGITGELFF	TGCAGCGTTGGGACCCTAGCGGGGATTACCGGGGAGCTGTTTTTT	TRBD2	many	TRBV29-1	TRBJ2-2
CSARGVAGGLGNEQFF	TGCAGCGCCCGAGGGGTAGCGGGAGGGCTGGGCAATGAGCAGTTCTTC	TRBD2	many	TRBV29-1	TRBJ2-1
CASSLGGGHYGYTF	TGTGCCAGCAGTTTAGGGGGAGGTCACTATGGCTACACCTTC	.	many	TRBV12-3/TRBV12-4	TRBJ1-2
CSVQDRPYEQYF	TGCAGCGTCCAGGACAGGCCCTACGAGCAGTACTTC	TRBD1	many	TRBV29-1	TRBJ2-7
CASSPFSGYEQYF	TGCGCCAGCAGCCCGTTTTCCGGCTACGAGCAGTACTTC	.	many	TRBV5-1	TRBJ2-7
CASRDPFLAHQETQYF	TGTGCCAGCAGGGACCCATTTCTAGCACATCAAGAGACCCAGTACTTC	.	many	TRBV11-2	TRBJ2-5
CASSDKGWDTQYF	TGTGCCAGTAGCGACAAGGGGTGGGATACGCAGTATTTT	.	many	TRBV19	TRBJ2-3
CASSRDQGRGYNEQFF	TGTGCCAGCTCCCGGGATCAGGGACGGGGCTACAATGAGCAGTTCTTC	.	.	TRBV18	TRBJ2-1
CSASLYGNTIYF	TGCAGTGCTTCCTTGTACGGAAACACCATATATTTT	.	many	TRBV20-1	TRBJ1-3
CASTSVLGTGELFF	TGTGCCAGCACCTCGGTATTGGGCACCGGGGAGCTGTTTTTT	.	many	TRBV11-2	TRBJ2-2
CASSSGSGLFF	TGTGCCAGCAGCTCGGGGAGTGGGCTGTTTTTT	.	many	TRBV12-3/TRBV12-4	TRBJ2-2
CSVEPGQGLGLFF	TGCAGCGTCGAACCGGGACAGGGACTAGGACTGTTTTTT	TRBD1	many	TRBV29-1	TRBJ1-4
CASSLPGTTDTQYF	TGTGCCAGCAGTTTGCCGGGAACCACAGATACGCAGTATTTT	.	.	TRBV12-3/TRBV12-4	TRBJ2-3
CSAKKRGSYNEQFF	TGCAGTGCCAAGAAGCGGGGATCTTACAATGAGCAGTTCTTC	TRBD2	few	TRBV20-1	TRBJ2-1
CAISEFQVGTDTQYF	TGTGCCATCAGTGAGTTCCAGGTTGGGACAGATACGCAGTATTTT	.	.	TRBV10-3	TRBJ2-3
CASPPREAFF	TGTGCCAGCCCCCCCCGAGAAGCTTTCTTT	.	.	TRBV19	TRBJ1-1
CASSSSTGQGAVGANVLTF	TGTGCCAGCAGTTCCTCCACGGGACAGGGGGCGGTTGGGGCCAACGTCCTGACTTTC	TRBD1	many	TRBV12-3/TRBV12-4	TRBJ2-6
CASSHRYPGDQGNEQFF	TGTGCCAGCAGCCATCGTTATCCGGGAGATCAGGGCAATGAGCAGTTCTTC	.	many	TRBV14	TRBJ2-1
CASRPPSRLAGVTEQYF	TGTGCCAGCAGGCCACCTAGTCGACTAGCGGGAGTTACCGAGCAGTACTTC	TRBD2	.	TRBV28	TRBJ2-7
CATATVANTGELFF	TGTGCCACTGCGACTGTCGCGAACACCGGGGAGCTGTTTTTT	.	many	TRBV24-1	TRBJ2-2
CASSYTIQGYNYGYTF	TGTGCCAGCAGTTACACAATACAGGGTTATAACTATGGCTACACCTTC	.	many	TRBV6-5	TRBJ1-2
CSAGDLREQYF	TGCAGTGCCGGGGACCTTCGCGAGCAGTACTTC	.	many	TRBV20-1	TRBJ2-7
CASSQQGAWYEQYF	TGTGCCAGCAGTCAGCAGGGGGCTTGGTACGAGCAGTACTTC	TRBD1	many	TRBV28	TRBJ2-7
CASSFSRDTEAFF	TGTGCCAGCAGTTTCTCAAGGGACACTGAAGCTTTCTTT	.	many	TRBV27	TRBJ1-1
CASSDQGMNTEAFF	TGTGCCAGCAGTGATCAGGGGATGAACACTGAAGCTTTCTTT	.	many	TRBV6-1	TRBJ1-1
CASSPGLMNTEAFF	TGCGCCAGCAGCCCGGGACTGATGAACACTGAAGCTTTCTTT	.	many	TRBV5-1	TRBJ1-1
CASSRDRGFLNF	TGTGCCAGCTCTCGCGACAGGGGGTTTCTAAACTTC	TRBD1	many	TRBV7-2	TRBJ2-7
CASSQGPQAFF	TGTGCCAGCAGTCAGGGTCCCCAAGCTTTCTTT	.	many	TRBV12-3/TRBV12-4	TRBJ1-1
CASTVTYGTSGSYNEQFF	TGTGCCAGCACCGTAACCTACGGGACTAGCGGAAGCTACAATGAGCAGTTCTTC	.	.	TRBV21-1	TRBJ2-1
CASSSKTGGIRGYTF	TGTGCCAGCAGTTCAAAGACAGGGGGTATACGAGGCTACACCTTC	TRBD1	.	TRBV27	TRBJ1-2
CASSLAGVYGYTF	TGTGCCAGCAGCTTAGCGGGGGTCTATGGCTACACCTTC	.	many	TRBV7-2	TRBJ1-2
CASSINRGTEAFF	TGTGCCAGCAGCATTAACCGCGGCACTGAAGCTTTCTTT	.	many	TRBV7-9	TRBJ1-1
CASSARDPGYNEQFF	TGTGCCAGCAGCGCCCGGGACCCGGGATACAATGAGCAGTTCTTC	.	.	TRBV4-2	TRBJ2-1
CATTLRGNYNEQFF	TGTGCCACCACCCTGCGGGGAAATTACAATGAGCAGTTCTTC	.	many	TRBV6-1	TRBJ2-1
CASSEGVRGEQFF	TGTGCCAGCAGTGAGGGGGTGAGGGGAGAGCAGTTCTTC	.	many	TRBV2	TRBJ2-1
CASSYSPAGYHEQYF	TGTGCCAGCAGTTACTCGCCAGCGGGATACCACGAGCAGTACTTC	TRBD2	.	TRBV6-5	TRBJ2-7
CSVEAGSGTSGANVLTF	TGCAGCGTTGAAGCGGGTAGCGGGACCTCTGGGGCCAACGTCCTGACTTTC	TRBD2	many	TRBV29-1	TRBJ2-6
CSAIRDRSPQGLDEQFF	TGCAGTGCGATCCGGGACAGGTCCCCCCAGGGGCTCGATGAGCAGTTCTTC	TRBD1	many	TRBV20-1	TRBJ2-1
CASSSPTGVLGSLVQETQYF	TGTGCCAGCAGCTCACCTACAGGGGTTTTGGGCTCTCTCGTCCAAGAGACCCAGTACTTC	TRBD1	many	TRBV11-1	TRBJ2-5
CASSQMRGQAFF	TGTGCCAGCAGCCAAATGAGGGGGCAAGCTTTCTTT	TRBD1	many	TRBV3-1	TRBJ1-1
CSAKTGRGLTEAFF	TGCAGCGCCAAGACAGGCCGAGGCCTCACTGAAGCTTTCTTT	.	many	TRBV29-1	TRBJ1-1
CASSPRLGSSGANVLTF	TGTGCCAGCAGTCCAAGACTGGGGAGCTCTGGGGCCAACGTCCTGACTTTC	.	many	TRBV6-1	TRBJ2-6